The 8 T cell receptor beta chains below were found in one sample sequenced in a study of blood T cells in healthy people across ages. The use of a sample-barcoded 5' primer and a J-beta primer mix characterized a second PCR of about 7 to 12 cycles. MiXCR, applied by TCRdb to the 5' RACE reads, yields one record per CDR3 protein. The sample has 1.5 million to 2 million distinct CDR3 sequences; less than 50% are singletons. The specimen sequenced was blood. These receptors were taken from a middle-aged woman in good health.

The chain joins TRBV29-1 to TRBJ1-1, with TRBD1 identical over 8 bases. Per germline, CDR1 SQVTM and CDR2 ANQGSEA. Unmatched junction bases numbered 3, after V lost 7 bases and J lost 8 bases. There are 10 residues in the CDR3. CDR3: CSGGDREAFF. The CDR3 DNA reads TGCAGCGGGGGGGACAGGGAAGCTTTCTTT.

This clonotype was counted only a few times. V usage is TRBV5-1 and J usage is TRBJ2-7; perhaps D is TRBD1 or TRBD2 (5 bases each). In germline, CDR1 is SGHRS, CDR2 YFSETQ. This CDR3 spans 14 amino acids. Deletions cut 2 bases from V and 3 bases from J, with 12 bases between. In DNA form, the CDR3 reads TGCGCCAGCAGCTTACCCGGGACGGTCTACGAGCAGTACTTC. Its protein is CASSLPGTVYEQYF. The whole variable domain, filled in from reference TRBV5-1 and TRBJ2-7, reads KAGVTQTPRYLIKTRGQQVTLSCSPISGHRSVSWYQQTPGQGLQFLFEYFSETQRNKGNFPGRFSGRQFSNSRSEMNVSTLELGDSALYLCASSLPGTVYEQYFGPGTRLTVT.

The table lists this clonotype with a few counts. The chain joins TRBV20-1 to TRBJ2-5, with D perhaps matching TRBD2 (6 bases). The end of the DNA is better explained by TRBJ2-7, so the J call may be wrong. Germline values: CDR1 DFQATT, CDR2 SNEGSKA (reference sequence). CDR3 length: 14 amino acids. The DNA for the CDR3 is TGCAGTGCAACCGGGACTGGGATCCCCTACGAGCAGTACTTC. Translating gives CSATGTGIPYEQYF.

The chain has TRBV2 and TRBJ2-5; 13 bases agree with TRBD2. Germline loops: CDR1 SNHLY, CDR2 FYNNEI. There are 15 residues in the CDR3. The V segment lost 6 bases and the J segment 2 bases; nucleotides outside the gene matches: 3. The CDR3 loop reads CASRLAGGIQETQYF. DNA for the CDR3: TGTGCCAGCAGACTAGCGGGGGGGATTCAAGAGACCCAGTACTTC.

This clonotype has just a few counts. This chain links TRBV28 with TRBJ1-6, with D possibly being TRBD1 (5 bases). The germline V gene encodes CDR1 MDHEN and CDR2 SYDVKM. This CDR3 region has 14 residues. V was clipped by 2 bases and J by 8 bases, with 10 bases between them. CDR3 nucleotide sequence: TGTGCCAGCAGTTTAGTGGGGCGGGATTCACCCCTCCACTTT. Protein sequence: CASSLVGRDSPLHF. Full variable domain (outside the CDR3, taken from reference TRBV28 and TRBJ1-6): DVKVTQSSRYLVKRTGEKVFLECVQDMDHENMFWYRQDPGLGLRLIYFSYDVKMKEKGDIPEGYSVSREKKERFSLILESASTNQTSMYLCASSLVGRDSPLHFGNGTRLTVT.

The V gene is TRBV6-5, the J gene TRBJ1-5, with a tentative D call TRBD1 (6 bases). Trimming left V 6 bases short and J 3 bases short, with 15 bases between. This CDR3 is built from 15 residues. In germline, CDR1 is MNHEY, CDR2 SVGAGI. CDR3 coding DNA: TGTGCCAGCAGGCCCAATACAGGGTACAATCAGCCCCAGCATTTT. Encoded protein: CASRPNTGYNQPQHF.

Only a few counts were recorded for this clonotype. V is TRBV15 and J is TRBJ1-4; D is possibly TRBD1 (6 bases). This CDR3 has 14 amino acids. V lost 6 bases, J lost 3 bases, and 11 bases lay in between. The V gene's germline CDR1 is LNHNV and CDR2 YYDKDF (reference sequence). CDR3 amino acids: CATRTGPPNEKLFF. CDR3 nucleotides: TGTGCCACCAGAACAGGGCCGCCTAATGAAAAACTGTTTTTT.

The chain couples TRBV6-2 or TRBV6-3 to TRBJ2-3; 8 nucleotides match TRBD2. The germline CDR1 and CDR2 sequences are MNHEY and SVGEGT. The CDR3 covers 14 residues. V lost 6 bases to trimming and J lost 0 bases; unmatched junction nucleotides: 2. CDR3 residues: CASRKRGSTDTQYF. The CDR3 nucleotides read TGTGCCAGCAGAAAGCGGGGGAGCACAGATACGCAGTATTTT.